Following are 18 T cell receptor beta chains from one sample sequenced in a study of cytomegalovirus exposure and HLA in healthy donors. This PCR relied on a set of 60 Vbeta primers and 13 Jbeta primers. Only in-frame clones appear in the TCRdb table, and some are missing; sequencing was by immunoSEQ multiplex PCR. Here the sample spans over 150,000 clones, roughly 80% being singletons. The specimen was PBMCs. Source of these receptors: a woman aged 30 to 39 in good health and CMV-seropositive.

The rearrangement uses TRBV9 and TRBJ1-3, with no clear D. CDR3 size: 15 residues. From germline, CDR1 is SGDLS and CDR2 YYNGEE. V lost 1 base and J lost 4, with 12 bases in between. The CDR3 DNA follows: TGTGCCAGCAGCGTATCCTCAGAGGGAGGAAACACCATATATTTT. It is translated as CASSVSSEGGNTIYF.

This sequence joins TRBV5-1 and TRBJ2-2; D is perhaps TRBD1 (6 bases). The V end lost 1 base, the J end lost 9 bases, and 13 bases lay between the germline ends. Germline CDR1 SGHRS, CDR2 YFSETQ. This CDR3 contains 14 residues. CDR3 in DNA: TGCGCCAGCAGCTTGCTACAGGGTCCCAGGGAGCTGTTTTTT. This encodes CASSLLQGPRELFF. Based on the CDR3 plus reference TRBV5-1 and TRBJ2-2, the full variable domain is KAGVTQTPRYLIKTRGQQVTLSCSPISGHRSVSWYQQTPGQGLQFLFEYFSETQRNKGNFPGRFSGRQFSNSRSEMNVSTLELGDSALYLCASSLLQGPRELFFGEGSRLTVL.

The chain uses TRBV5-6 and TRBJ1-2; the D is unclear. Germline values: CDR1 SGHDT, CDR2 YYEEEE. V lost 3 bases and J lost 4, with 10 bases in between. CDR3 length equals 13 residues. CDR3: CASSSTILYGYTF. DNA for the CDR3: TGTGCCAGCAGCTCGACAATTCTCTATGGCTACACCTTC.

The V gene is TRBV19, the J gene TRBJ1-1, with a possible D match to TRBD1 (5 bases). Germline V gene data show CDR1 as LNHDA and CDR2 as SQIVND (reference sequence). Trimming cost V 1 base and J 5 bases, with 17 bases left between them. CDR3 size: 16 residues. Here the CDR3 DNA reads TGTGCCAGTAGTATAGGGGGGGGGATTCTGGGGACTGAAGCTTTCTTT. Residues: CASSIGGGILGTEAFF.

This chain links TRBV27 with TRBJ1-4; D is undetermined. The germline V and J ends were trimmed by 3 bases and 0 bases, with 5 bases remaining between them. The CDR3 covers 14 residues. Germline loops: CDR1 MNHEY, CDR2 SMNVEV (reference sequence). Here the CDR3 DNA reads TGTGCCAGCAGTTTTTTAACAACTAATGAAAAACTGTTTTTT. Protein sequence: CASSFLTTNEKLFF.

This clone showed up just once. The V and J genes are TRBV5-4 and TRBJ1-1; 8 bases are shared with TRBD1. The CDR3 is made up of 14 amino acids. J lost 4 bases, V lost 4 bases, and 6 bases had no gene match. Germline V gene data show CDR1 as SGHNT and CDR2 as YYREEE (reference sequence). CDR3 DNA sequence: TGTGCCAGCAGCCTTAGACAGGGGCTCACTGAAGCTTTCTTT. Amino acid sequence: CASSLRQGLTEAFF.

The chain recombines TRBV10-3 with TRBJ1-3; the D gene is possibly TRBD1 (6 bases). Deletions cut 9 bases from V and 1 base from J, with 13 bases between. The CDR3 spans 14 residues. Germline values: CDR1 ENHRY, CDR2 SYGVKD. This CDR3 reads CAILKGDSGNTIYF. In nucleotides, the CDR3 is TGTGCCATTCTGAAGGGGGATTCTGGAAACACCATATATTTT.

The chain employs TRBV6-6 and TRBJ1-2, with 7 bases fitting TRBD1. J lost 1 base, V lost 5 bases, and 4 bases had no gene match. The CDR3 covers 14 residues. CDR1 and CDR2 from the germline V gene are MNHNY and SVGAGI (reference sequence). This CDR3 reads CASSPYRGNYGYTF. CDR3 coding DNA: TGTGCCAGCAGTCCCTACAGGGGTAACTATGGCTACACCTTC.

This chain uses TRBV6-6 with TRBJ2-5; 7 positions match TRBD1. After removal of 6 bases from V and 5 bases from J, the junction contained 0 bases not matched to a gene. The CDR3 spans 11 residues. CDR1 and CDR2 (germline): MNHNY, SVGAGI (reference sequence). The CDR3 spells CASRQGETQYF. DNA for the CDR3: TGTGCCAGCAGACAGGGGGAGACCCAGTACTTC.

The count of this clone is one. The chain carries TRBV6-5 and TRBJ1-2, with 7 bases that match TRBD1. The V gene end was trimmed by 5 bases and the J gene end by 6 bases; junction bases not matched to a gene: 12. The CDR3 extends over 15 amino acids. CDR1 MNHEY and CDR2 SVGAGI come from the germline V gene. CDR3 sequence reads: CASSTPGQTVNGYTF. CDR3 nucleotides: TGTGCCAGCAGTACTCCGGGACAGACTGTCAATGGCTACACCTTC.

The chain has TRBV27 and TRBJ1-2, with 7 positions matching TRBD1. The CDR3 length is 13 residues. V lost 0 bases and J lost 7; bases outside the gene matches: 2. CDR1 is MNHEY, CDR2 SMNVEV, per germline (reference sequence). CDR3 protein: CASSLSGGSGYTF. The CDR3 DNA follows: TGTGCCAGCAGTTTATCAGGGGGCTCTGGCTACACCTTC.

This clone occurred once. This sequence joins TRBV18 and TRBJ1-2; D gene ambiguous. V was shortened by 3 bases and J by 0 bases, with 14 bases between the two germline ends. This CDR3 has 16 residues. In germline, CDR1 is KGHSH, CDR2 LQKENI. CDR3 sequence: CASSPASRAPNYGYTF. The CDR3 nucleotides read TGTGCCAGCTCACCGGCGTCCAGAGCGCCTAACTATGGCTACACCTTC.

V and J are TRBV29-1 and TRBJ1-1, with 9 bases matching TRBD1. The ends lost 1 base at V and 3 bases at J; junction bases unmatched: 12. From germline, CDR1 is SQVTM and CDR2 ANQGSEA. This CDR3 has 17 residues. CDR3 amino acids: CSVEAGDRDRVDTEAFF. CDR3 DNA: TGCAGCGTTGAAGCTGGGGACCGGGACAGGGTAGACACTGAAGCTTTCTTT.

The chain has TRBV5-1 and TRBJ2-5, with 7 bases fitting TRBD2. TRBJ2-7 explains the end of the DNA better; the J call may be wrong. Germline V CDR1 and CDR2: SGHRS, YFSETQ. The CDR3 is made up of 13 amino acids. The CDR3 coding sequence is TGCGCCAGCAGCTCGGGGGGTACCTACGAGCAGTACTTC. Protein product: CASSSGGTYEQYF.

J is TRBJ2-5 and V is TRBV5-4, with 8 bases fitting TRBD2. Per germline, CDR1 SGHNT and CDR2 YYREEE (reference sequence). The CDR3 is 15 amino acids. J gave up 9 bases and V 4 bases, and 14 bases lay outside the gene matches. The CDR3 DNA follows: TGTGCCAGCAGCCTCCGGGGGGGCAGAGGAGATCCCCAGTACTTC. This gives the protein CASSLRGGRGDPQYF.

The CDR3, as DNA: TGTGCCTGGAGTGCGAGCATGAACACTGAAGCTTTCTTT. This codes for CAWSASMNTEAFF. The chain uses TRBV30 and TRBJ1-1; D ambiguous. Germline loops: CDR1 GTSNPN, CDR2 SVGIG (reference sequence). The CDR3 runs 13 residues. The V end was cut by 1 base, the J end by 0 bases, with 6 bases between.

This chain connects TRBV5-6 to TRBJ2-3; a possible D gene is TRBD1 (6 bases). This CDR3 has 14 amino acids. The germline gives CDR1 SGHDT, CDR2 YYEEEE. V was pared by 4 bases and J by 5 bases, with 14 bases between. This CDR3 reads CASSVEIQGDTQYF. DNA for the CDR3: TGTGCCAGCAGCGTGGAAATACAGGGAGATACGCAGTATTTT.

This chain connects TRBV4-2 to TRBJ2-1; D is uncertain. This CDR3 comprises 11 residues. Germline CDR1 LGHNA, CDR2 YNFKEQ. The V gene lost 6 bases and the J gene lost 6 bases, with 6 bases spanning the gap. DNA for the CDR3: TGTGCCAGCAGACGCAGCAATGAGCAGTTCTTC. Translating gives CASRRSNEQFF.